This T cell receptor beta chain was sequenced in a study of sequential checkpoint blockade in melanoma. Study context: Patients were randomized 1:1 to nivolumab-then-ipilimumab or ipilimumab-then-nivolumab first-line. Both treatment sequences were followed by maintenance nivolumab.

V lost 1 base and J lost 5, with 14 bases in between. CDR3 size: 15 residues. CDR1 is PRHDT and CDR2 is FYEKMQ in the germline V gene (reference sequence). Treatment described: randomized to nivolumab then ipilimumab (arm A) or the reverse (arm B). No patient had prior DNA-damaging chemotherapy. Live CD3+CD8+ CD19− CD56− cells were sorted from PBMCs. The protocol was immunoSEQ multiplex PCR, while the TCRdb copy is restricted to in-frame clones and leaves out a portion. The sample includes about 8,400 clones, about 92% of them seen just once. The chain joins TRBV13 to TRBJ1-1; D is possibly TRBD1 (6 bases). The sequence was collected from a human donor with melanoma. The source was CD8+ T cells sorted from blood (inferred from file names), collected from a patient given nivolumab and ipilimumab in sequence. Here the CDR3 DNA reads TGTGCCAGCAGCTTAGCACTACAGGGTTGGACTGAAGCTTTCTTT. Translated: CASSLALQGWTEAFF.